The 21 T cell receptor beta chains listed next were all sequenced from one sample in a study of cytomegalovirus exposure and HLA in healthy donors. It was with 60 Vbeta and 13 Jbeta primers that the PCR ran. Some clones are missing from TCRdb's copy, which holds only in-frame ones; the method was immunoSEQ multiplex PCR. The sample holds a few hundred thousand clones, approximately 80% seen once. Sample: PBMCs. These receptors were obtained from a girl aged 2 to 10 in good health and CMV-seronegative.

This clone was seen a handful of times. V and J are TRBV6-5 and TRBJ2-1; 9 bases line up with TRBD2. This CDR3 has 13 amino acids. After removal of 6 bases from V and 12 bases from J, the junction contained 9 bases not matched to a gene. The germline gives CDR1 MNHEY, CDR2 SVGAGI. CDR3 amino acids: CASSLRTSAGQFF. CDR3 DNA sequence: TGTGCCAGCAGCCTACGGACTAGCGCTGGGCAGTTCTTC.

The chain employs TRBV4-1 and TRBJ2-1; D not certain. The CDR3 is 13 residues long. Trimming stripped 1 base from V and 8 bases from J, with 9 bases between. CDR1 is MGHRA and CDR2 is YSYEKL in the germline V gene. The CDR3 loop is CASSQVDSHEQFF. CDR3 nucleotide sequence: TGCGCCAGCAGCCAAGTCGACTCCCATGAGCAGTTCTTC.

The chain recombines TRBV25-1 with TRBJ1-4; D possibly corresponds to TRBD1 (6 bases). The germline V gene has CDR1 MGHDK and CDR2 SYGVNS. The CDR3 has 13 amino acids. Between the trimmed V and J ends, which lost 9 bases and 7 bases, there was a span of 15 bases. The CDR3 DNA follows: TGTGCCAGTACAGGGACGGCGGTTGAAAAACTGTTTTTT. This codes for CASTGTAVEKLFF.

This clone was seen a handful of times. The chain couples TRBV7-9 to TRBJ2-1; TRBD2 matches at 9 bases. The CDR3 sequence is 17 residues long. In germline, CDR1 is SEHNR, CDR2 FQNEAQ (reference sequence). V shed 1 base, J shed 7 bases, and the junction held 11 bases outside the gene matches. The CDR3 DNA reads TGTGCCAGCAGCTTAGGGGCGGGGGGGCCTTTTATGAATGAGCAGTTCTTC. Translating gives CASSLGAGGPFMNEQFF.

CDR3 protein: CASSERANYGYTF. Here the CDR3 DNA reads TGTGCCAGCAGCGAACGAGCTAACTATGGCTACACCTTC. The chain joins TRBV5-4 to TRBJ1-2; D unresolved. Germline V CDR1 and CDR2: SGHNT, YYREEE (reference sequence). With 4 bases removed from V and 0 bases from J, the gap between germline ends came to 7 bases. The CDR3 has 13 residues.

The V gene is TRBV7-2, the J gene TRBJ2-1; TRBD2 aligns across 16 bases. Germline values: CDR1 SGHTA, CDR2 FQGNSA. The CDR3 contains 18 residues. Germline trimming cut 1 base from V and 7 bases from J; bases unmatched to any gene: 7. Here the CDR3 DNA reads TGTGCCAGCAGCTTAGGCTCTAGGGGACTAGCGGGAGGGAATGAGCAGTTCTTC. Translation gives CASSLGSRGLAGGNEQFF.

V is TRBV9 and J is TRBJ2-5; 10 nucleotides match TRBD2. Germline-derived CDR1 and CDR2 are SGDLS and YYNGEE. With V trimmed by 4 bases and J by 2 bases, 14 bases remained unmatched. The CDR3 sequence is 18 residues long. CDR3 residues: CASSPRSLAGVSQETQYF. CDR3 nucleotides: TGTGCCAGCAGCCCCCGGTCCCTAGCGGGAGTTAGTCAAGAGACCCAGTACTTC.

The genes are TRBV5-1 and TRBJ2-2, with TRBD1 matching 7 bases. The CDR3 runs to 16 residues. Trimming at V came to 0 bases and at J to 3 bases, leaving 5 bases not matched to a gene. Germline-derived CDR1 and CDR2 are SGHRS and YFSETQ. The CDR3 nucleotides read TGCGCCAGCAGCTTGGATAAGGGACAGCACACCGGGGAGCTGTTTTTT. This codes for CASSLDKGQHTGELFF.

The J gene is TRBJ1-5, the V gene TRBV7-9, with a tentative D call TRBD1 (6 bases). CDR3 length equals 16 residues. Trimming removed 4 bases at V and 3 bases at J, with 16 bases between. Germline values: CDR1 SEHNR, CDR2 FQNEAQ (reference sequence). The DNA of the CDR3 is TGTGCCAGCAGCTCCACCGAGACAGGCTTCAATCAGCCCCAGCATTTT. This codes for CASSSTETGFNQPQHF.

The chain links TRBV7-3 to TRBJ2-1; 13 bases align to TRBD2. Looked up from germline, CDR1 is SGHTA and CDR2 is FQGTGA. With 5 bases clipped from V and 7 bases from J, the junction kept 5 bases outside the gene matches. The CDR3 spans 15 residues. The CDR3 coding sequence is TGTGCCAGCAGCGAACTAGCGGGGGGGCAAAATGAGCAGTTCTTC. Protein sequence: CASSELAGGQNEQFF.

V is TRBV5-1 and J is TRBJ2-1; 15 nucleotides match TRBD2. The CDR3 has 19 residues. Germline loops: CDR1 SGHRS, CDR2 YFSETQ. Losses at the gene ends were 3 bases for V and 2 bases for J; bases not matched to a gene: 9. The CDR3 here is CASSSTGTSGRPTYNEQFF. In DNA, the CDR3 is TGCGCCAGCAGCTCGACCGGGACTAGCGGGAGGCCAACCTACAATGAGCAGTTCTTC.

The chain combines TRBV15 with TRBJ1-1; no clear D. Trimming shortened V by 8 bases and J by 5 bases, and 18 bases separated the two germline ends. There are 14 residues in the CDR3. From germline, CDR1 is LNHNV and CDR2 YYDKDF (reference sequence). CDR3 in amino acids: CATGEFGVGTEAFF. The CDR3 nucleotides are TGTGCCACCGGGGAGTTCGGGGTCGGGACTGAAGCTTTCTTT.

This chain links TRBV7-3 with TRBJ2-2; D possibly corresponds to TRBD2 (5 bases). The CDR3 is made up of 16 amino acids. In germline, CDR1 is SGHTA, CDR2 FQGTGA. Deletions cut 1 base from V and 0 bases from J, with 9 bases between. The CDR3: CASSLNPGTNTGELFF. As DNA, the CDR3 is TGTGCCAGCAGCTTAAACCCGGGGACGAACACCGGGGAGCTGTTTTTT.

This chain links TRBV19 with TRBJ2-1; the match to TRBD1 covers 12 bases. In germline, CDR1 is LNHDA, CDR2 SQIVND (reference sequence). Trimming took 9 bases from V and 7 from J; bases not matched to a gene: 4. The CDR3 totals 13 residues. The CDR3 is CASGTGGFNEQFF. CDR3 sequence (DNA): TGTGCCAGCGGGACAGGGGGCTTTAATGAGCAGTTCTTC.

This clone appeared a single time. This chain joins TRBV6-4 and TRBJ2-1, with TRBD1 matching over 8 bases. The CDR3 consists of 17 residues. V gave up 6 bases and J gave up 6 bases; unmatched junction bases: 16. Germline CDR1 MRHNA, CDR2 SNTAGT. The CDR3: CASSQTQTGGYLNEQFF. In nucleotides, the CDR3 is TGTGCCAGCAGCCAAACTCAAACAGGGGGTTACCTCAATGAGCAGTTCTTC.

J is TRBJ1-2 and V is TRBV2; D is uncertain. The CDR3 covers 13 residues. Germline V gene sequence: CDR1 SNHLY, CDR2 FYNNEI. Deletions cut 3 bases from V and 6 bases from J, with 11 bases between. The CDR3 bases are TGTGCCAGCAGTGACGAGGGAGTTGATGGCTACACCTTC. Protein sequence: CASSDEGVDGYTF.

This chain joins TRBV29-1 and TRBJ2-4; D is undetermined. This CDR3 has 15 residues. The V end was cut by 0 bases, the J end by 2 bases, with 11 bases between. CDR1 and CDR2 from the germline V gene are SQVTM and ANQGSEA. The CDR3 loop is CSVEDLAGTKNIQYF. The CDR3 nucleotides read TGCAGCGTTGAAGATCTGGCAGGAACCAAAAACATTCAGTACTTC. Using reference TRBV29-1 and TRBJ2-4 for the parts outside the CDR3, the full variable domain is SAVISQKPSRDICQRGTSLTIQCQVDSQVTMMFWYRQQPGQSLTLIATANQGSEATYESGFVIDKFPISRPNLTFSTLTVSNMSPEDSSIYLCSVEDLAGTKNIQYFGAGTRLSVL.

The chain combines TRBV19 with TRBJ1-2; D is perhaps TRBD1 (5 bases). Trimming stripped 9 bases from V and 7 bases from J, with 18 bases between. This CDR3 comprises 13 residues. From germline, CDR1 is LNHDA and CDR2 SQIVND (reference sequence). The CDR3 coding sequence is TGTGCCAGCCGCCTCCCGGGGGGGGGTGGCTACACCTTC. The encoded protein is CASRLPGGGGYTF.

The rearrangement uses TRBV7-2 and TRBJ2-7; TRBD2 aligns across 9 bases. Germline CDR1 SGHTA, CDR2 FQGNSA. The CDR3 has 17 residues. J was trimmed by 3 bases and V by 5 bases; bases with no gene match: 14. This CDR3 is CASSGGGVSGSHYEQYF. CDR3 nucleotides: TGTGCCAGCAGCGGCGGAGGGGTTAGCGGGAGTCACTACGAGCAGTACTTC.

The chain's CDR3 is CASSLPGQGQETQYF. CDR3 coding DNA: TGTGCCAGCAGCTTGCCGGGACAGGGTCAGGAGACCCAGTACTTC. The rearrangement links TRBV5-4 to TRBJ2-5; 9 nucleotides align to TRBD1. CDR3 length: 15 amino acids. V lost 1 base to trimming and J lost 5 bases; unmatched junction nucleotides: 6. Looked up from germline, CDR1 is SGHNT and CDR2 is YYREEE (reference sequence).

This chain uses TRBV4-2 with TRBJ2-7; a weak D match, TRBD2 (6 bases). The CDR3 length is 14 residues. Trimming took 4 bases from V and 2 from J, leaving 12 bases between them. Germline CDR1 is LGHNA and CDR2 is YNFKEQ. The CDR3 nucleotides are TGTGCCAGCAGCCCGGAGGGGCTAACCTACGAGCAGTACTTC. As protein: CASSPEGLTYEQYF.